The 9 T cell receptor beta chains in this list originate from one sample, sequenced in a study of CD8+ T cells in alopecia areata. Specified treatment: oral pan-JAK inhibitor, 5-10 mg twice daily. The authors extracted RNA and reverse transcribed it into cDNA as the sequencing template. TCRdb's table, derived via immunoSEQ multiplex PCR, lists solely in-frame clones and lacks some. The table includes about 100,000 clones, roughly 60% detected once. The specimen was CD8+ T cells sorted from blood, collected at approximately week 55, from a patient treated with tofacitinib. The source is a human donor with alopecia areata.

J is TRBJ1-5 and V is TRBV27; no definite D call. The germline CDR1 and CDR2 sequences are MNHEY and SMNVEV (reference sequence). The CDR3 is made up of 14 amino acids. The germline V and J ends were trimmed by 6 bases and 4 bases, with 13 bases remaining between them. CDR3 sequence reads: CASSGAISNQPQHF. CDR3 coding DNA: TGTGCCAGCAGCGGAGCGATATCGAATCAGCCCCAGCATTTT.

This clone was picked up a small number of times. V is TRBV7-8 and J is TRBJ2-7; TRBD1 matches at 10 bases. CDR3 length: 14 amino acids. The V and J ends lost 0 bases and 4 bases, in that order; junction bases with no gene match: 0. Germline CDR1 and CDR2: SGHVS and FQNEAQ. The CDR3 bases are TGTGCCAGCAGCTTAGCGGGACAGGGGTACGAGCAGTACTTC. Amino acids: CASSLAGQGYEQYF.

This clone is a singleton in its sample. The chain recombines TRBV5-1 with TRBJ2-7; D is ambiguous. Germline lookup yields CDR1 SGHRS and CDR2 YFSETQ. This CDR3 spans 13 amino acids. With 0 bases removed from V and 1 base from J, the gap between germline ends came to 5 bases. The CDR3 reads CASSLAPSYEQYF. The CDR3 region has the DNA TGCGCCAGCAGCTTGGCACCGTCCTACGAGCAGTACTTC.

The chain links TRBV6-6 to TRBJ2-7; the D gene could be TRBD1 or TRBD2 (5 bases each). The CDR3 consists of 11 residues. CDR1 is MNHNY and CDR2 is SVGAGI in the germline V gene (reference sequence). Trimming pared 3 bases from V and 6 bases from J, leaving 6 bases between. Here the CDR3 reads CASSYGGEQYF. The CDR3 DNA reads TGTGCCAGCAGTTATGGGGGCGAGCAGTACTTC.

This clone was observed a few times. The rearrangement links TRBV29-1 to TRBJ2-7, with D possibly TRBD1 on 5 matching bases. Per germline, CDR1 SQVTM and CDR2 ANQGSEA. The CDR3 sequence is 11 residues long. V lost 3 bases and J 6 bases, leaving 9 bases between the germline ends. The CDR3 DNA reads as TGCAGCGTTGATCAGGGTTCCGAGCAGTACTTC. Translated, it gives CSVDQGSEQYF.

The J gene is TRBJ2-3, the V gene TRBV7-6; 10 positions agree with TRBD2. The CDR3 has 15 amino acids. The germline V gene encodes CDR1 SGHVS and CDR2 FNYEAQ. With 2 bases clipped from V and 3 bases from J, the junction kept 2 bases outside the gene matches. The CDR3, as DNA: TGTGCCAGCAGCTTAAGCGGGGGGGCGACAGATACGCAGTATTTT. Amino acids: CASSLSGGATDTQYF.

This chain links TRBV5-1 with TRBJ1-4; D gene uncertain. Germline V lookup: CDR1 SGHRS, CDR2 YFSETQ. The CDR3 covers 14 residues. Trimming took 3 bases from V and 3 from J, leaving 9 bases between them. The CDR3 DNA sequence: TGCGCCAGCAGCTGGGTCGGGGCTAATGAAAAACTGTTTTTT. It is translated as CASSWVGANEKLFF.

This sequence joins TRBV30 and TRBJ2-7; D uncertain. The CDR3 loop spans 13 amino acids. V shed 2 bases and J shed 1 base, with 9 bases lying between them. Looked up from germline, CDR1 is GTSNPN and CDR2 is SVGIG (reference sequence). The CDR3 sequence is CAWSIGSSYEQYF. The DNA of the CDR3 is TGTGCCTGGAGTATAGGGTCGTCCTACGAGCAGTACTTC.

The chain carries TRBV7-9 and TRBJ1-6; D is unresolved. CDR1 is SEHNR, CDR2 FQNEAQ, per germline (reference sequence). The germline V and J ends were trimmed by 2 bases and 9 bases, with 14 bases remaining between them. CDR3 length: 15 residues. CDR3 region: CASSLPAELGSPLHF. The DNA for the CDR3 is TGTGCCAGCAGCTTACCTGCCGAATTGGGTTCACCCCTCCACTTT.